The T cell receptor beta chain under discussion was sequenced for a study of untreated major depressive disorder (dated by TCRdb to the late 2010s). For context, the study as a whole: A cross-sectional case-control design was used to compare T cell phenotype and TCR repertoire between antidepressant-free major depressive disorder patients and individually matched non-depressed controls. Sequencing followed up flow-cytometry Vbeta 5.1, Vbeta 11 and Vbeta 22 usage differences observed in the whole cohort. The study at large found these results: TRBV25-01 and TRBV02-01 usage followed the flow-cytometry pattern but did not reach statistical significance in the sequencing data. Because of the strict matching and exclusion criteria, the study sample was comparatively small, which limits how generalizable the findings are. In CD4+ T cells, sequencing confirmed that depressed patients used TRBV05-01 (Vbeta 5.1) more than controls did, with a one-tailed test giving p = 0.040. In every sequenced subject, the top five TRBV05-01 clones were all identified as private clones. The sequencing comparisons used one-tailed planned tests on only three preselected Vbeta families.

For this chain, trimming is 2 bases at the V end and 3 bases at the J end, and the number of junction bases without a gene match is 2. For CDR1 and CDR2, the germline V gene lists KGHSH and LQKENI. Counted from cysteine to phenylalanine, this CDR3 has 14 amino acids. The entry retains the CDR3 DNA only, 42 bases that are in frame from base 1. The Qiagen DNeasy Blood and Tissue Kit was used to extract total genomic DNA from the purified CD4+ T cells. Using immunoSEQ immunosequencing protocols, the TCRbeta CDR3 region, as defined by IMGT, was amplified and sequenced. Regarding the original processing steps: Preprocessing of raw sequence data for PCR and sequencing error correction was performed by the immunoSEQ service. Data were loaded into the immunoSEQ Analyzer and further analyzed with VDJtools v1.0.7. The paired Wilcoxon signed-rank test was used to test differences between patients and controls. The immuneACCESS repertoire file appears here via TCRdb, limited to in-frame rearrangements. These files lack a portion of the clones; in checked studies, under half of the deficit traces to unresolved V genes, and the cause of the others is not known. V, J and clone size reflect that table, while D and trimming were determined from the DNA. This sample has roughly 14,000 clones in its table, and about nine tenths of those were observed once. The ten largest clonotypes hold 1.7% of the sample.

As to this clone: Its specific antigen is unknown. One base away there is no much larger clone; base qualities are not given.

Every depressed patient was matched in pairs with a non-depressed control on sex, age, current smoking status and body mass index. All participants were of European descent. A DSM-IV diagnosis of major depressive disorder and a Hamilton Rating Scale for Depression score of at least 18 were present in all patients. Patients had been free of any psychiatric medication, including antidepressants, for at least 8 weeks before enrollment. Depression severity among patients ranged from moderate to severe. Major medical conditions, Axis I/II comorbidities, regular medication or illicit drug use, and drinking over 100 g alcohol weekly were applied as exclusion criteria for all participants. Roughly 30 ml of peripheral blood was collected from each participant into EDTA tubes. Using the BD IMag Human CD4 T Lymphocyte Enrichment Set, CD4+ T cells were purified from thawed PBMCs via magnetic negative selection. The CD4+ enrichment method typically yielded 90% to 95% purity as confirmed by flow cytometry. TCRbeta sequencing was performed on a subgroup of about five case-control pairs selected blind to chemokine receptor expression and flow-cytometric repertoire skewing results. Every blood sample was taken in the morning at 8:00 a.m., and Ficoll-Hypaque gradient centrifugation was used to isolate PBMCs. PBMCs were cryopreserved by gradual cooling to -80°C and stored in liquid nitrogen until assayed.

Here the chain combines TRBV18 and TRBJ1-1; TRBD1 agrees with 8 junctional bases. The material sequenced was CD4+ T cells from PBMCs. The TCR was taken from a woman aged 30 to 39 with major depressive disorder. The DNA sequence is as follows: TGTGCCAGCTCACCAACGGGACAGGACACTGAAGCTTTCTTT. It translates to CASSPTGQDTEAFF.